What follows is one T cell receptor (beta chain) and its context. Its antigen target is currently unknown. Base qualities were left out, and no much larger clone turns up one base away. The CDR3 runs 12 amino acids, cysteine and phenylalanine included. Only the CDR3 DNA is retained, 36 bases long and in frame from the first base. CDR1 and CDR2, looked up from the germline V gene, are SQVTM and ANQGSEA. Trimming takes 0 bases from V and 5 bases from J, and the germline ends sit 7 bases apart. These data come from a study of T-cell reconstitution after alpha-beta-depleted transplantation in children (dated by TCRdb to the mid-2010s). Turning to the overall study: Using TCR repertoire profiling, the study followed T-cell immune reconstitution in a quantitative way in children after TCRalphabeta/CD19-depleted allogeneic hematopoietic cell transplantation. What the study reported, not specific to this receptor: The frequencies of hyperexpanded clones fell over the following months, and after one year, T-cell counts and TCRbeta diversity were mostly attributed to newly produced T cells. The apparently early recovery of alphabetaT-cell counts about two months after transplant reportedly depended on only several hundred rapidly expanded clones that came from non-depleted graft cells. In some patients, the high TCRbeta diversity seen at day 60 was put down to recipient T cells and intrathymic progenitors that had survived conditioning.

What the treatment or condition label conveys for this sample: allogeneic hematopoietic cell transplantation with graft depleted of TCRalphabeta T cells and CD19 B cells. The children who served as transplant recipients had been given grafts of TCRalphabeta/CD19-depleted allogeneic hematopoietic cells. Receptor libraries were prepared by PCR. TCRdb names Illumina HiSeq 2500 as the instrument used. TCR libraries were prepared with molecular barcoding, using unique molecular identifiers to normalize TCRbeta repertoire quantification. Through fastp at Q25 and MiXCR, TCRdb rebuilt clones from the public reads, retaining in-frame beta chains. Rows with one shared CDR3 protein collapse into an entry with the most common genes and DNA. Within this sample are about 240,000 distinct CDR3 sequences, with 20% to 30% of them counted one time only. The top ten clones comprise roughly 2.6% of the sample.

This sequence uses TRBV29-1 and TRBJ2-5; the D gene cannot be named for sure. The TCR sequence derives from a girl aged 2-10 years with Fanconi anemia, due to receive a stem cell transplant. The sequencing used PBMCs, collected before TCRalphabeta/CD19-depleted stem cell transplant. CDR3 sequence: CSVEERAETQYF. The DNA sequence reads TGCAGCGTTGAAGAAAGGGCTGAGACCCAGTACTTC.